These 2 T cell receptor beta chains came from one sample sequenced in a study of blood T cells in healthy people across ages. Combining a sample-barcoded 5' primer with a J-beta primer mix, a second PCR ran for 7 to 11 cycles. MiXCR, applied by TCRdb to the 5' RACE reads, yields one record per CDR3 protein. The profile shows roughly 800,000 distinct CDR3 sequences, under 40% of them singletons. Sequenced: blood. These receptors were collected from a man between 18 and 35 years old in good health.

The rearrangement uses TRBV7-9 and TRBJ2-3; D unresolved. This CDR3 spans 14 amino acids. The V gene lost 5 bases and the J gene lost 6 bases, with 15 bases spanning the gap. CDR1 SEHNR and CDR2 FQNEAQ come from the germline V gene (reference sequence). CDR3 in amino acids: CASSPQGYPDTQYF. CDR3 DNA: TGTGCCAGCAGCCCGCAAGGGTATCCGGATACGCAGTATTTT.

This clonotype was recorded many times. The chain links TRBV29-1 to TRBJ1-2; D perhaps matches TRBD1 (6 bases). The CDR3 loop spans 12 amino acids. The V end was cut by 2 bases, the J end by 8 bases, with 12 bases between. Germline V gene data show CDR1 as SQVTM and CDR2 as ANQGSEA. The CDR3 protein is CSVETPGDGYTF. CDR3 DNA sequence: TGCAGCGTTGAAACCCCAGGGGACGGCTACACCTTC.